The next 24 T cell receptor beta chains were all read from a single sample in a study of patients and donors after allogeneic stem cell transplantation. One entry per CDR3 protein, called by TCRdb with MiXCR from the RT-PCR reads. The top ten hold about 6% of the sample, which has 920,000 or so distinct CDR3 sequences, roughly 18% seen once. The sample taken for sequencing was blood, either unsorted or a sorted T cell fraction (not recorded which). Receptors originate from a human donor who was either an allogeneic HSCT recipient or a stem cell or donor lymphocyte infusion donor (not recorded which). It is not recorded whose cells these are; they may come from a transplant donor.

The rearrangement uses TRBV5-5 and TRBJ2-6, with D tentatively TRBD1 (5 bases). V shed 4 bases and J shed 2 bases, with 10 bases lying between them. Germline V gives CDR1 SGHKS, CDR2 YYEKEE (reference sequence). The CDR3 is made up of 15 amino acids. As DNA, the CDR3 is TGTGCCAGCAGCCGTTGGGGCGCTGGGGCCAACGTCCTGACTTTC. Translated, it gives CASSRWGAGANVLTF.

The gene calls are TRBV10-3 and TRBJ1-1; 10 bases agree with TRBD1. V dropped 10 bases and J dropped 0; count of bases not matched to a gene: 11. CDR1 and CDR2 (germline): ENHRY, SYGVKD. This CDR3 is built from 16 residues. The CDR3 spells CASRDRGFVLNTEAFF. The CDR3 DNA reads TGTGCCAGCCGGGACAGGGGTTTCGTCCTGAACACTGAAGCTTTCTTT.

The chain employs TRBV27 and TRBJ1-1; D is undetermined. The length of the CDR3 is 14 residues. The germline V and J ends were trimmed by 5 bases and 5 bases, with 15 bases remaining between them. The germline gives CDR1 MNHEY, CDR2 SMNVEV (reference sequence). CDR3 bases: TGTGCCAGCAGTCCCCATAACCCAGTAACTGAAGCTTTCTTT. Protein: CASSPHNPVTEAFF.

CDR3 nucleotides: TGTGCCAGCAGCTTACTGTCCGGAGGCAGGGGTCCTTCTCTCTATGGCTACACCTTC. It yields the protein CASSLLSGGRGPSLYGYTF. V gene TRBV11-1 combines with J gene TRBJ1-2; weak D call: TRBD1 (6 bases). Germline V gene lookup returns CDR1 SGHAT and CDR2 FQDESV (reference sequence). This CDR3 spans 19 amino acids. V was pared by 2 bases and J by 4 bases, with 26 bases between.

This clonotype came up a few times. The chain is built from TRBV24-1 and TRBJ2-1; TRBD1 agrees at 10 bases. The CDR3 runs to 18 residues. V shed 0 bases and J 4 bases; nucleotides not matched to a gene: 8. CDR1 and CDR2 (germline): KGHDR, SFDVKD. The CDR3 spells CATSDLTPGQGYYNEQFF. CDR3 DNA: TGTGCCACCAGTGATTTGACCCCGGGACAGGGGTATTACAATGAGCAGTTCTTC.

V is TRBV7-2 and J is TRBJ2-3; possibly TRBD1 or TRBD2 for D (6 bases each). Germline V gives CDR1 SGHTA, CDR2 FQGNSA. V gave up 2 bases and J gave up 2 bases, with 17 bases separating them. The CDR3 has 17 amino acids. CDR3 in amino acids: CASSLRARGRNTDTQYF. The CDR3 coding sequence is TGTGCCAGCAGCTTAAGGGCCCGGGGGCGGAACACAGATACGCAGTATTTT.

About this clonotype: As the CDR3 is not closed by the conserved phenylalanine or tryptophan, this likely results from a read error. The rearrangement joins TRBV5-4 to TRBJ2-3, with 11 bases matching TRBD2. V lost 4 bases to trimming and J lost 0 bases; unmatched junction nucleotides: 13. Per germline, CDR1 SGHNT and CDR2 YYREEE (reference sequence). The CDR3 covers 19 residues. This CDR3 reads CASSMGLLAGAPSTDTQYV. The CDR3 DNA follows: TGTGCCAGCAGCATGGGTCTACTAGCGGGAGCCCCTAGCACAGATACGCAGTATGTT.

V usage is TRBV12-3 or TRBV12-4 and J usage is TRBJ1-1, with D possibly TRBD1 on 5 matching bases. V was shortened by 7 bases and J by 4 bases, with 16 bases between the two germline ends. CDR3 length equals 14 residues. This CDR3 reads CASKTGSQGTEAFF. The CDR3 bases are TGTGCCAGCAAAACAGGATCCCAGGGCACTGAAGCTTTCTTT.

This clonotype was observed a few times. J is TRBJ2-1 and V is TRBV7-2; D not resolved. Germline loops: CDR1 SGHTA, CDR2 FQGNSA. This CDR3 is 16 amino acids long. Trimming left V 1 base short and J 1 base short, with 11 bases between. CDR3: CASSLDIAVSYNEQFF. As DNA, the CDR3 is TGTGCCAGCAGCTTAGATATAGCTGTGTCCTACAATGAGCAGTTCTTC.

This clonotype appeared a few times. The chain couples TRBV9 to TRBJ2-4, with D perhaps TRBD1 (6 bases). V dropped 1 base and J dropped 8 bases, with 13 bases sitting between them. Germline V gives CDR1 SGDLS, CDR2 YYNGEE. CDR3 length: 14 amino acids. The CDR3 is CASSVSVRGDIQYF. The CDR3 DNA reads TGTGCCAGCAGCGTAAGCGTCAGGGGAGACATTCAGTACTTC.

This clonotype turned up a few times. This chain links TRBV7-8 with TRBJ1-2; D unclear. With 0 bases removed from V and 0 bases from J, the gap between germline ends came to 5 bases. The CDR3 loop spans 14 amino acids. Germline CDR1 is SGHVS and CDR2 is FQNEAQ. CDR3 amino acids: CASSLARTNYGYTF. CDR3 sequence (DNA): TGTGCCAGCAGCTTAGCGCGGACTAACTATGGCTACACCTTC. The full variable domain, with the rest looked up from reference TRBV7-8 and TRBJ1-2, is GAGVSQSPRYKVAKRGQDVALRCDPISGHVSLFWYQQALGQGPEFLTYFQNEAQLDKSGLPSDRFFAERPEGSVSTLKIQRTQQEDSAVYLCASSLARTNYGYTFGSGTRLTVV.

The chain carries TRBV3-1 and TRBJ1-2, with D hard to call. Germline V gives CDR1 LGHDT, CDR2 YNNKEL (reference sequence). The CDR3 covers 12 residues. Trimming shortened V by 1 base and J by 6 bases, and 6 bases separated the two germline ends. In nucleotides, the CDR3 is TGTGCCAGCAGCCAAGTCAAAAATGGCTACACCTTC. Its protein product is CASSQVKNGYTF. Complete variable domain (other parts from reference TRBV3-1 and TRBJ1-2): DTAVSQTPKYLVTQMGNDKSIKCEQNLGHDTMYWYKQDSKKFLKIMFSYNNKELIINETVPNRFSPKSPDKAHLNLHINSLELGDSAVYFCASSQVKNGYTFGSGTRLTVV.

This clonotype was seen at least ten times. This chain links TRBV4-2 with TRBJ2-5; D possibly corresponds to TRBD1 (6 bases). This CDR3 spans 13 amino acids. Germline CDR1 LGHNA, CDR2 YNFKEQ. With 6 bases removed from V and 5 bases from J, the gap between germline ends came to 13 bases. This chain's CDR3 is CASSPGTTETQYF. In nucleotides, the CDR3 is TGTGCCAGCAGTCCCGGGACAACGGAGACCCAGTACTTC.

The chain combines TRBV3-1 with TRBJ2-7, with 8 bases lining up with TRBD1. This CDR3 comprises 15 residues. V lost 1 base to trimming and J lost 2 bases; unmatched junction nucleotides: 4. CDR1 is LGHDT, CDR2 YNNKEL, per germline (reference sequence). The CDR3 coding sequence is TGTGCCAGCAGCCAAGGCGCAGGGGGCCCCTACGAGCAGTACTTC. This gives the protein CASSQGAGGPYEQYF.

The chain recombines TRBV6-1 with TRBJ2-6; 7 bases are shared with TRBD1. V lost 4 bases to trimming and J lost 2 bases; unmatched junction nucleotides: 11. This CDR3 contains 18 residues. Germline CDR1 reads MNHNS; CDR2 reads SASEGT. In DNA form, the CDR3 reads TGTGCCAGCAGTGCCGCCCTCCCCCAGGGGGCTGGGGCCAACGTCCTGACTTTC. Translation gives CASSAALPQGAGANVLTF.

The gene calls are TRBV20-1 and TRBJ2-1, with 12 bases matching TRBD2. With 6 bases clipped from V and 6 bases from J, the junction kept 3 bases outside the gene matches. Germline CDR1 is DFQATT and CDR2 is SNEGSKA (reference sequence). There are 13 residues in the CDR3. CDR3 bases: TGCAGTGCCGCTAGCGGGGGGGCCAATGAGCAGTTCTTC. Translating it yields CSAASGGANEQFF.

The chain carries TRBV6-1 and TRBJ2-1, with D perhaps matching TRBD2 (7 bases). CDR1 and CDR2 from the germline V gene are MNHNS and SASEGT. The CDR3 length is 15 residues. V was clipped by 6 bases and J by 7 bases, with 19 bases between them. The CDR3 sequence is CASSPPGGLGNEQFF. The DNA for the CDR3 is TGTGCCAGCAGCCCCCCGGGGGGCCTGGGAAATGAGCAGTTCTTC.

The CDR3 here is CAWSVQGVDTEAFF. CDR3 nucleotide sequence: TGTGCCTGGAGTGTTCAAGGGGTAGACACTGAAGCTTTCTTT. The chain links TRBV30 to TRBJ1-1, with D perhaps TRBD1 (5 bases). This CDR3 contains 14 residues. Germline V gene data show CDR1 as GTSNPN and CDR2 as SVGIG (reference sequence). Trimming left V 0 bases short and J 3 bases short, with 11 bases between.

There are many counts of this clonotype. CDR3 residues: CASSVEGSGTTYEQYF. Written as DNA, the CDR3 is TGTGCCAGCAGCGTAGAGGGTTCCGGTACGACCTACGAGCAGTACTTC. The V call is TRBV9, the J call TRBJ2-7; D is unresolved. The CDR3 is 16 residues long. CDR1 SGDLS and CDR2 YYNGEE come from the germline V gene. Between the trimmed V and J ends, which lost 0 bases and 2 bases, there was a span of 15 bases.

This clonotype appeared a few times. The chain couples TRBV21-1 to TRBJ2-1; the table assigns TRBD1, which was not confirmed against the DNA. TRBV21-1 is tagged as a pseudogene. This CDR3 has 16 amino acids. For the CDR3, the DNA is TGTGCCAGCAGCAAAGGACAGGGTGTCTCCTACAATGAGCAGTTCTTC. Translating gives CASSKGQGVSYNEQFF.

The chain carries TRBV12-5 and TRBJ2-1; D is undetermined. CDR3 length: 11 residues. Trimming cost V 4 bases and J 9 bases, with 7 bases left between them. Germline V lookup: CDR1 LGHNT, CDR2 FRNRAP. The CDR3 sequence is CASGSLIEQFF. The CDR3 nucleotides read TGTGCTAGTGGTTCCTTGATTGAGCAGTTCTTC.

The chain uses TRBV20-1 and TRBJ1-1; D is unresolved. The ends were cut back, 2 bases at V and 1 base at J, with 8 bases in the middle. Germline V CDR1 and CDR2: DFQATT, SNEGSKA (reference sequence). This CDR3 has 13 residues. CDR3 in amino acids: CSARRLENTEAFF. The CDR3 DNA sequence: TGCAGTGCTAGACGGCTGGAGAACACTGAAGCTTTCTTT.

With regard to this clonotype: One junction end disagrees with the germline gene, perhaps due to a read error. The J gene is TRBJ2-3, the V gene TRBV7-7; 8 bases are a match to TRBD1. This CDR3 contains 15 residues. Per germline, CDR1 SSHAT and CDR2 FNYEAQ (reference sequence). The CDR3 sequence: CASSQGQGASDTQYF. CDR3 nucleotide sequence: TGTGCTAGCAGCCAGGGTCAGGGGGCATCAGATACGCAGTATTTT.

The gene calls are TRBV7-9 and TRBJ2-7, with TRBD1 matching 11 bases. This CDR3 comprises 15 residues. Germline CDR1 is SEHNR and CDR2 is FQNEAQ (reference sequence). V gave up 5 bases and J gave up 4 bases; unmatched junction bases: 7. The chain's CDR3 is CASSKSRDRGYEQYF. In nucleotides, the CDR3 is TGTGCCAGCAGCAAAAGTCGGGACAGGGGGTACGAGCAGTACTTC.